This T cell receptor (beta chain) appears in the sequencing data of a study of T cells of healthy individuals. This clonotype showed up many times. TCRdb analysed the 5' RACE reads with MiXCR anew, one entry per CDR3 protein. This table holds around 98,000 distinct CDR3 sequences, under 20% found once. This clonotype originated in a human donor in good health.

In DNA form, the CDR3 reads TGTGCCAGCAGTCGTAACTATGGCTACACCTTC. It specifies CASSRNYGYTF. V and J are TRBV25-1 and TRBJ1-2; D ambiguous. V was pared by 5 bases and J by 1 base, with 2 bases between. Germline loops: CDR1 MGHDK, CDR2 SYGVNS. This CDR3 is built from 11 residues.